These 10 T cell receptor beta chains originate from one sample sequenced in a study of T cell responses to AZD1222 COVID-19 vaccine. Data came from immunoSEQ multiplex PCR; TCRdb stores just in-frame clones and leaves some out. The table lists about 140,000 clones, about 89% of them singletons, with approximately 4.5% in the top ten. Sequencing was performed on peripheral blood, taken on day 0 of AZD1222 vaccination. These receptor sequences come from an adult in good health.

This clone was seen a few times. V and J are TRBV5-4 and TRBJ1-2; D is possibly TRBD1 (5 bases). Per the germline V gene, CDR1 is SGHNT and CDR2 is YYREEE (reference sequence). Trimming left V 3 bases short and J 0 bases short, with 12 bases between. This CDR3 comprises 15 residues. This chain's CDR3 is CASSSAGGTNYGYTF. Written as DNA, the CDR3 is TGTGCCAGCAGCTCCGCTGGGGGGACTAACTATGGCTACACCTTC.

This clone was seen only once. V usage is TRBV3-1 (or the pseudogene TRBV3-2) and J usage is TRBJ1-1; TRBD1 agrees at 7 bases. Per the germline V gene, CDR1 is LGHDT and CDR2 is YNNKEL (reference sequence). The CDR3 contains 13 residues. The ends lost 3 bases at V and 5 bases at J; junction bases unmatched: 3. CDR3 sequence: CASSQGQKTEAFF. CDR3 sequence (DNA): TGTGCCAGCAGCCAGGGACAGAAAACTGAAGCTTTCTTT.

The CDR3 DNA reads TGCGCCAGCAGCCAAGATAGCCAGGGGGCCGGGGAGCTGTTTTTT. It encodes CASSQDSQGAGELFF. The chain combines TRBV4-1 with TRBJ2-2, with 7 bases lining up with TRBD1. With V trimmed by 0 bases and J by 6 bases, 4 bases remained unmatched. CDR3 length equals 15 residues. In germline, CDR1 is MGHRA, CDR2 YSYEKL.

CDR3 residues: CASSLAHTSGTRELFF. CDR3 DNA sequence: TGTGCCAGCAGCTTAGCGCATACTAGCGGGACTAGGGAGCTGTTTTTT. The V and J genes are TRBV7-8 and TRBJ2-2, with 10 bases identical to TRBD2. Germline V gene data show CDR1 as SGHVS and CDR2 as FQNEAQ. The CDR3 totals 16 residues. V gave up 0 bases and J gave up 9 bases; unmatched junction bases: 7.

The chain has TRBV5-1 and TRBJ2-7, with D possibly being TRBD1 or TRBD2 (5 bases each). CDR3 length equals 14 residues. Germline lookup yields CDR1 SGHRS and CDR2 YFSETQ. Trimming pared 2 bases from V and 7 bases from J, leaving 16 bases between. The CDR3 DNA reads as TGCGCCAGCAGCTTACTCGGGACGGTGCAGGAGCAGTACTTC. This sequence encodes CASSLLGTVQEQYF.

The CDR3 nucleotides read TGCGCCAGCAGTGAGTCTCTACCCCCTTACAATGAGCAGTTCTTC. Translating gives CASSESLPPYNEQFF. The chain joins TRBV10-1 to TRBJ2-1; D ambiguous. With 0 bases removed from V and 4 bases from J, the gap between germline ends came to 10 bases. The CDR3 runs 15 residues. Per the germline V gene, CDR1 is WNHNN and CDR2 is SYGVQD (reference sequence).

CDR3 nucleotides: TGTGCCAGCTCACCCTCACGGGGGGGTAATAGGGATGAGCAGTTCTTC. Translation gives CASSPSRGGNRDEQFF. The chain has TRBV18 and TRBJ2-1; TRBD2 matches at 8 bases. The CDR3 runs 16 residues. Germline trimming cut 3 bases from V and 8 bases from J; bases unmatched to any gene: 12. CDR1 is KGHSH, CDR2 LQKENI, per germline. Combining the CDR3 with reference TRBV18 and TRBJ2-1 gives the whole variable domain NAGVMQNPRHLVRRRGQEARLRCSPMKGHSHVYWYRQLPEEGLKFMVYLQKENIIDESGMPKERFSAEFPKEGPSILRIQQVVRGDSAAYFCASSPSRGGNRDEQFFGPGTRLTVL.

V gene TRBV2 combines with J gene TRBJ1-1; D unresolved. The length of the CDR3 is 10 residues. The germline gives CDR1 SNHLY, CDR2 FYNNEI. The germline V and J ends were trimmed by 2 bases and 6 bases, with 1 base remaining between them. CDR3 nucleotide sequence: TGTGCCAGCAGTGAACCTGAAGCTTTCTTT. Amino acids: CASSEPEAFF.

This rearrangement joins TRBV28 to TRBJ2-7; 7 bases fit TRBD1. V was pared by 2 bases and J by 5 bases, with 9 bases of the junction left unmatched. The CDR3 is 15 amino acids. Germline lookup yields CDR1 MDHEN and CDR2 SYDVKM. CDR3 DNA: TGTGCCAGCAGTTTAGTGAGGGGGCGCGTGAACGAGCAGTACTTC. The encoded protein is CASSLVRGRVNEQYF. Looking up the rest from reference TRBV28 and TRBJ2-7 gives the full variable domain: DVKVTQSSRYLVKRTGEKVFLECVQDMDHENMFWYRQDPGLGLRLIYFSYDVKMKEKGDIPEGYSVSREKKERFSLILESASTNQTSMYLCASSLVRGRVNEQYFGPGTRLTVT.

The genes are TRBV4-1 and TRBJ2-1, with 7 bases fitting TRBD2. Germline CDR1 is MGHRA and CDR2 is YSYEKL. CDR3 size: 15 residues. The V gene end was trimmed by 1 base and the J gene end by 8 bases; junction bases not matched to a gene: 8. The DNA for the CDR3 is TGCGCCAGCAGCCAAGGGGACTACCCTCGGGATGAGCAGTTCTTC. It is translated as CASSQGDYPRDEQFF.